Shown below are 19 T cell receptor beta chains from a single sample sequenced in a study of shared clonotypes between healthy human individuals. Generated by immunoSEQ multiplex PCR, the TCRdb table keeps only in-frame clones and is missing some. In the table there are hundreds of thousands of clones, around 96% of which are singletons. CD45RO-negative, CCR7-positively selected cells formed the naive CD8 fraction, excluding terminally differentiated effector memory CD45RA+ cells. The sequenced material came from naive CD8+ T cells sorted from blood. These TCRs come from a man aged 30 to 45 in good health.

The rearrangement joins TRBV4-2 to TRBJ2-5; TRBD2 aligns across 7 bases. Looked up from germline, CDR1 is LGHNA and CDR2 is YNFKEQ. The CDR3 totals 15 residues. The ends lost 0 bases at V and 4 bases at J; junction bases unmatched: 5. DNA for the CDR3: TGTGCCAGCAGCCAAGAAAGGGCTAGCGGAGAGACCCAGTACTTC. Protein: CASSQERASGETQYF.

This chain joins TRBV28 and TRBJ2-3; 13 bases are a match to TRBD2. Per germline, CDR1 MDHEN and CDR2 SYDVKM. V was pared by 4 bases and J by 0 bases, with 7 bases of the junction left unmatched. There are 18 residues in the CDR3. The CDR3, as DNA: TGTGCCAGCAGTTCAACGGGACTAGCGGGACAAAGCACAGATACGCAGTATTTT. Translated, it gives CASSSTGLAGQSTDTQYF.

In the case of this clone: The junction does not match germline at one end; this may be a read error. The V gene is TRBV12-5, the J gene TRBJ2-7; a weak D match, TRBD2 (6 bases). CDR1 is LGHNT and CDR2 is FRNRAP in the germline V gene. The CDR3 has 10 residues. Here the CDR3 DNA reads TGTGCTAGTGGTTTGGTACATCGGGAGTTC. Translation gives CASGLVHREF.

The rearrangement uses TRBV27 and TRBJ2-1; no clear D gene. Trimming shortened V by 3 bases and J by 8 bases, and 8 bases separated the two germline ends. The CDR3 length is 12 residues. Germline loops: CDR1 MNHEY, CDR2 SMNVEV (reference sequence). The CDR3 sequence: CASSFDGDEQFF. The CDR3 DNA reads as TGTGCCAGCAGTTTTGATGGCGATGAGCAGTTCTTC.

This clone was seen just once. The chain carries TRBV15 and TRBJ2-2; 8 bases agree with TRBD2. The CDR3 has 15 residues. CDR1 LNHNV and CDR2 YYDKDF come from the germline V gene (reference sequence). The V and J ends lost 5 bases and 4 bases, in that order; junction bases with no gene match: 6. The CDR3 protein is CATSPSGGSTGELFF. The CDR3 region has the DNA TGTGCCACCAGCCCTTCGGGGGGGAGCACCGGGGAGCTGTTTTTT.

The chain combines TRBV7-9 with TRBJ1-3, with unresolved D. CDR1 and CDR2 (germline): SEHNR, FQNEAQ (reference sequence). CDR3 length: 15 residues. V lost 1 base to trimming and J lost 3 bases, with 10 bases between them. Here the CDR3 reads CASSLVPRDGNTIYF. The CDR3 DNA sequence: TGTGCCAGCAGCTTAGTCCCGAGGGATGGAAACACCATATATTTT.

The rearrangement joins TRBV4-3 to TRBJ2-2; the match to TRBD1 covers 7 bases. There are 16 residues in the CDR3. The trim removed 4 bases at V and 1 base at J, leaving 6 bases unmatched. Germline loops: CDR1 LGHNA, CDR2 YSLEER. The CDR3 loop reads CASSPRTGQNTGELFF. CDR3 nucleotides: TGCGCCAGCAGCCCTCGGACAGGCCAGAACACCGGGGAGCTGTTTTTT.

V gene TRBV4-3 combines with J gene TRBJ2-7; D may be TRBD1 or TRBD2 (5 bases each). Trimming took 4 bases from V and 2 from J, leaving 12 bases between them. There are 14 residues in the CDR3. Germline loops: CDR1 LGHNA, CDR2 YSLEER. CDR3 in amino acids: CASSPSLGAYEQYF. The CDR3 DNA reads as TGCGCCAGCAGCCCGAGCCTGGGGGCCTACGAGCAGTACTTC.

A note on this clone: The sample has other DNA sequences that encode this CDR3 too. This rearrangement joins TRBV27 to TRBJ2-7; a weak D match, TRBD1 (5 bases). This CDR3 spans 11 amino acids. The V end was cut by 6 bases, the J end by 4 bases, with 7 bases between. The germline V gene has CDR1 MNHEY and CDR2 SMNVEV (reference sequence). In nucleotides, the CDR3 is TGTGCCAGCAGCCAGGGTTACGAGCAGTACTTC. Its protein product is CASSQGYEQYF.

This chain connects TRBV29-1 to TRBJ2-7, with 8 bases that match TRBD1. The V gene's germline CDR1 is SQVTM and CDR2 ANQGSEA. Unmatched junction bases numbered 7, after V lost 6 bases and J lost 0 bases. CDR3 size: 14 residues. CDR3 coding DNA: TGCAGCGTAGCCGGGACAGGACGCTCCTACGAGCAGTACTTC. Amino acids: CSVAGTGRSYEQYF.

The rearrangement uses TRBV5-4 and TRBJ2-1; 9 bases fit TRBD1. Germline values: CDR1 SGHNT, CDR2 YYREEE (reference sequence). The ends lost 2 bases at V and 8 bases at J; junction bases unmatched: 11. The CDR3 is made up of 16 amino acids. The CDR3: CASSFWGTGPAHEQFF. CDR3 bases: TGTGCCAGCAGCTTCTGGGGGACAGGGCCCGCTCATGAGCAGTTCTTC.

This clone was counted once. The V call is TRBV6-6, the J call TRBJ2-7, with TRBD2 as a possible D gene (6 bases). The CDR3 totals 15 residues. V was trimmed by 7 bases and J by 6 bases, leaving 22 bases between them. Germline lookup yields CDR1 MNHNY and CDR2 SVGAGI (reference sequence). The CDR3 sequence is CASNIGGFPIAEQYF. The CDR3 coding sequence is TGTGCCAGCAATATCGGAGGGTTCCCTATCGCCGAGCAGTACTTC.

The chain links TRBV7-6 to TRBJ2-1; 14 nucleotides agree with TRBD2. The germline V gene encodes CDR1 SGHVS and CDR2 FNYEAQ. Trimming cost V 4 bases and J 9 bases; bases outside gene matches: 26. This CDR3 contains 22 residues. CDR3 region: CASSSPPWRGTSGSGSMGEQFF. CDR3 nucleotide sequence: TGTGCCAGCAGCTCGCCTCCCTGGCGGGGGACTAGCGGGAGTGGCAGCATGGGTGAGCAGTTCTTC.

V gene TRBV18 combines with J gene TRBJ1-4; D remains unclear. This CDR3 is built from 16 residues. Trimming pared 3 bases from V and 6 bases from J, leaving 17 bases between. The germline CDR1 and CDR2 sequences are KGHSH and LQKENI. CDR3 residues: CASSPGSVEQHEKLFF. The CDR3 DNA is TGTGCCAGCTCACCGGGATCAGTTGAACAACATGAAAAACTGTTTTTT.

V is TRBV4-1 and J is TRBJ2-2; unclear D gene. V was trimmed by 0 bases and J by 1 base, leaving 9 bases between them. Germline values: CDR1 MGHRA, CDR2 YSYEKL. The CDR3 sequence is 16 residues long. Written as DNA, the CDR3 is TGCGCCAGCAGCCAAGAATTGGTGTTGAACACCGGGGAGCTGTTTTTT. Translation: CASSQELVLNTGELFF.

J is TRBJ2-1 and V is TRBV18; tentatively, D is TRBD1 (6 bases). Germline-derived CDR1 and CDR2 are KGHSH and LQKENI. Trimming removed 0 bases at V and 6 bases at J, with 18 bases between. The CDR3 covers 17 residues. The chain's CDR3 is CASSPPGTAGVVNEQFF. In DNA, the CDR3 is TGTGCCAGCTCACCACCCGGGACGGCAGGGGTAGTCAATGAGCAGTTCTTC. The whole variable domain, remainder taken from reference TRBV18 and TRBJ2-1, is NAGVMQNPRHLVRRRGQEARLRCSPMKGHSHVYWYRQLPEEGLKFMVYLQKENIIDESGMPKERFSAEFPKEGPSILRIQQVVRGDSAAYFCASSPPGTAGVVNEQFFGPGTRLTVL.

This clone was picked up one time. The CDR3: CASSQPIGDTDTQYF. In DNA form, the CDR3 reads TGTGCCAGCAGCCAACCAATCGGCGACACAGATACGCAGTATTTT. This chain uses TRBV5-4 with TRBJ2-3; D not certain. The CDR3 is made up of 15 amino acids. The V and J ends lost 4 bases and 2 bases respectively, with 14 bases between them. Germline lookup yields CDR1 SGHNT and CDR2 YYREEE (reference sequence).

V usage is TRBV5-1 and J usage is TRBJ1-1, with D uncertain. Germline V gene sequence: CDR1 SGHRS, CDR2 YFSETQ. There are 20 residues in the CDR3. Trimming cost V 0 bases and J 0 bases, with 24 bases left between them. The CDR3 DNA reads as TGCGCCAGCAGCTTGGCTGTCGCCGATATTGTTAAGCCGATGAACACTGAAGCTTTCTTT. Translated, it gives CASSLAVADIVKPMNTEAFF.

The chain couples TRBV7-2 to TRBJ2-7, with 10 nucleotides matching TRBD2. The germline CDR1 and CDR2 sequences are SGHTA and FQGNSA. Trimming took 0 bases from V and 3 from J; bases not matched to a gene: 14. This CDR3 is built from 19 residues. Here the CDR3 DNA reads TGTGCCAGCAGCTTAGCGCTTAGCGGGAGGCTAAGTCCAGTCTACGAGCAGTACTTC. Amino acid sequence: CASSLALSGRLSPVYEQYF. The full variable domain, with the rest looked up from reference TRBV7-2 and TRBJ2-7, is GAGVSQSPSNKVTEKGKDVELRCDPISGHTALYWYRQSLGQGLEFLIYFQGNSAPDKSGLPSDRFSAERTGGSVSTLTIQRTQQEDSAVYLCASSLALSGRLSPVYEQYFGPGTRLTVT.